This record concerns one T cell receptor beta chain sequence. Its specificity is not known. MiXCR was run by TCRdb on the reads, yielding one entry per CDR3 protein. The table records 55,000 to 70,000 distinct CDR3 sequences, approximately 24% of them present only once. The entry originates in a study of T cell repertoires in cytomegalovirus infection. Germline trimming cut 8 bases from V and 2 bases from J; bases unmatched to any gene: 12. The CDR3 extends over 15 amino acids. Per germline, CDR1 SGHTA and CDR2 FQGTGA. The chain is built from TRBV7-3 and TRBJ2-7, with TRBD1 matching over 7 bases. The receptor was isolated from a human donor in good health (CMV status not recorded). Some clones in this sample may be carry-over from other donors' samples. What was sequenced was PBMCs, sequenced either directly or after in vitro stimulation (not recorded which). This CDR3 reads CASPIVGTDPYEQYF. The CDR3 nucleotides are TGTGCCAGCCCGATCGTGGGGACAGACCCCTACGAGCAGTACTTC. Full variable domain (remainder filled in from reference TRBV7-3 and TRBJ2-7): GAGVSQTPSNKVTEKGKYVELRCDPISGHTALYWYRQSLGQGPEFLIYFQGTGAADDSGLPNDRFFAVRPEGSVSTLKIQRTERGDSAVYLCASPIVGTDPYEQYFGPGTRLTVT.